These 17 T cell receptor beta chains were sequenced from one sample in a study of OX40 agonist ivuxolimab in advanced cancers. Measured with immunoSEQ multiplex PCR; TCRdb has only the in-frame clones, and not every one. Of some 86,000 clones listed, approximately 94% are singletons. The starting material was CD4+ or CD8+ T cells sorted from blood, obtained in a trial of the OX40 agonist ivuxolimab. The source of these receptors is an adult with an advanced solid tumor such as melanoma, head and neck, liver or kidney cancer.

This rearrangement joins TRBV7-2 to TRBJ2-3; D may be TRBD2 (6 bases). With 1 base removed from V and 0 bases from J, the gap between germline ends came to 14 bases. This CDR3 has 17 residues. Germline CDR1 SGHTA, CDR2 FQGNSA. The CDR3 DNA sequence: TGTGCCAGCAGCTTAGTTTCTAGCGCAACAAGCACAGATACGCAGTATTTT. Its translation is CASSLVSSATSTDTQYF.

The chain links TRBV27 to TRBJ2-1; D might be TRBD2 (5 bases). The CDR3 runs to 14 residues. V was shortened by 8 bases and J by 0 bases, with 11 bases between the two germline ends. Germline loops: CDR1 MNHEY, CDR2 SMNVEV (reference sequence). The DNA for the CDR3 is TGTGCCAGCTCGTTGGGAGTCTCCTACAATGAGCAGTTCTTC. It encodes CASSLGVSYNEQFF.

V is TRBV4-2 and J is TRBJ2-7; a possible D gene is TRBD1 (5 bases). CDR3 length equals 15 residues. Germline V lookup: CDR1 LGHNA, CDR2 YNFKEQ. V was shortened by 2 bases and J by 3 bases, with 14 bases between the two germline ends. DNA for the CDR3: TGTGCCAGCAGCCAACAGGGAAGGGTCGTCTACGAGCAGTACTTC. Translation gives CASSQQGRVVYEQYF.

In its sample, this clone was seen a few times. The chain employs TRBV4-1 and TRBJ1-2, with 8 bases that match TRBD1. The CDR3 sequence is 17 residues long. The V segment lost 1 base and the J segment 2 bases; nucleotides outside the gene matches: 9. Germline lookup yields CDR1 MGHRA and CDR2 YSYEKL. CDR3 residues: CASSQGFGQGRNYGYTF. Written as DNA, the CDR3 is TGCGCCAGCAGCCAAGGCTTTGGACAGGGAAGAAACTATGGCTACACCTTC.

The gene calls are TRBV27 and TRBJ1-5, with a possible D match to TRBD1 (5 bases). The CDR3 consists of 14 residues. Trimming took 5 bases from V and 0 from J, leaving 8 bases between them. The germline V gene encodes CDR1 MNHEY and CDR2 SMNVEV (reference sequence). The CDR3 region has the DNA TGTGCCAGCAGTGGGACGGATAGCAATCAGCCCCAGCATTTT. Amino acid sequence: CASSGTDSNQPQHF.

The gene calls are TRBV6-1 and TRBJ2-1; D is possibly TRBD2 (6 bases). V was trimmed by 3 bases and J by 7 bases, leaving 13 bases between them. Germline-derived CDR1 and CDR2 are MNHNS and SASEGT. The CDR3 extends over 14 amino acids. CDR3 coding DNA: TGTGCCAGCAGTGAGGGGACTTCAGGGAATGAGCAGTTCTTC. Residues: CASSEGTSGNEQFF.

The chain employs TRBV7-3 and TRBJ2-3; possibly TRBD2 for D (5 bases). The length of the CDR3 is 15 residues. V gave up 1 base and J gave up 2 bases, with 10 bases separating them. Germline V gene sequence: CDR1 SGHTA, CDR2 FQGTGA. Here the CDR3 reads CASSLNGLDTDTQYF. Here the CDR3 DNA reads TGTGCCAGCAGCTTAAATGGACTCGACACAGATACGCAGTATTTT.

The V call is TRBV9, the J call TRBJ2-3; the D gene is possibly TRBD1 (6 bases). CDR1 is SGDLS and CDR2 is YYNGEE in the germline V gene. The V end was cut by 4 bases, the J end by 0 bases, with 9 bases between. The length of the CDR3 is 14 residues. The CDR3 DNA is TGTGCCAGCAGCCTGGGGGCTAGCACAGATACGCAGTATTTT. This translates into CASSLGASTDTQYF.

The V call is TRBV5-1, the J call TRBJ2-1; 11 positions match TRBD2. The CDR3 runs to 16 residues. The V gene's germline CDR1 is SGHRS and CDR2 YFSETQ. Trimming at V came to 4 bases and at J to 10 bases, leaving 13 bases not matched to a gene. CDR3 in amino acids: CASSRPLAGESGEQFF. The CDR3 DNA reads TGCGCCAGCAGCCGACCACTAGCGGGGGAATCCGGGGAGCAGTTCTTC.

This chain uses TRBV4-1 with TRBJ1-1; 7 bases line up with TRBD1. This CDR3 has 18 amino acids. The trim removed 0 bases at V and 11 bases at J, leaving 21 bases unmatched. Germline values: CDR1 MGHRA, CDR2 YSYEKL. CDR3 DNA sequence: TGCGCCAGCAGCCAAGAAAGCGTGGTTAGGACAGGCCCCGGAGGGGCTTTCTTT. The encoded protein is CASSQESVVRTGPGGAFF.

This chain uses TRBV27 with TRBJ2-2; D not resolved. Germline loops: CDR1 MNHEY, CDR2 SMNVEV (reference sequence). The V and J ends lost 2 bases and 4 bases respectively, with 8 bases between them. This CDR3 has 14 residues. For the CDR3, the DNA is TGTGCCAGCAGTTTAGCCGATCCCACCGGGGAGCTGTTTTTT. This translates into CASSLADPTGELFF.

The CDR3 DNA follows: TGTGCCAGCAGTTTATCCGTCCTCACGGGACTATCCTCGACAATGGAGCAGTTCTTC. It encodes CASSLSVLTGLSSTMEQFF. The rearrangement uses TRBV28 and TRBJ2-1; TRBD2 aligns across 7 bases. V was clipped by 1 base and J by 10 bases; unmatched bases: 22. This CDR3 contains 19 residues. Germline assignment: CDR1 MDHEN and CDR2 SYDVKM.

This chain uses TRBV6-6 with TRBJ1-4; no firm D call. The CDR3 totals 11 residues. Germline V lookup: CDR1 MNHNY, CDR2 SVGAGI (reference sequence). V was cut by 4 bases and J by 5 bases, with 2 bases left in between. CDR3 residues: CASSSNEKLFF. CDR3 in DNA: TGTGCCAGCAGTTCCAATGAAAAACTGTTTTTT.

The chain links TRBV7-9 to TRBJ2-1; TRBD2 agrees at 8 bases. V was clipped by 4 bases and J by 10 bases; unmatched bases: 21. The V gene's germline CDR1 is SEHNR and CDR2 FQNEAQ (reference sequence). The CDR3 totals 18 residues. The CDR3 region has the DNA TGTGCCAGCAGCTCCCACCACTCCCCACGGGGGGGCCTCGGCGAGCAGTTCTTC. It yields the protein CASSSHHSPRGGLGEQFF.

The CDR3 is CASSQGAYEQYF. The CDR3 DNA reads as TGTGCCAGCAGCCAGGGGGCGTACGAGCAGTACTTC. This chain uses TRBV7-9 with TRBJ2-7; 8 nucleotides agree with TRBD1. J was trimmed by 4 bases and V by 5 bases; bases with no gene match: 1. The CDR3 covers 12 residues. CDR1 and CDR2 (germline): SEHNR, FQNEAQ (reference sequence).

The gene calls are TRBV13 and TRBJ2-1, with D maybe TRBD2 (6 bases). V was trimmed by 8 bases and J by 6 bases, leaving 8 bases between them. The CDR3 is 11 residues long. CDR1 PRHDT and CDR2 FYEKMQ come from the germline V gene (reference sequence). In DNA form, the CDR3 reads TGTGCCAGCTATAGCGGCAATGAGCAGTTCTTC. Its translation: CASYSGNEQFF.

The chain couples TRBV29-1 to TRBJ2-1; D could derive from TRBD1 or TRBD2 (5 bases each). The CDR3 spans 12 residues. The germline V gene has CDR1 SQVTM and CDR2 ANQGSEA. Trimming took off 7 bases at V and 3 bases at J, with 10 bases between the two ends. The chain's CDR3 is CSAGDGYNEQFF. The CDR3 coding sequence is TGCAGCGCTGGGGACGGCTACAATGAGCAGTTCTTC.